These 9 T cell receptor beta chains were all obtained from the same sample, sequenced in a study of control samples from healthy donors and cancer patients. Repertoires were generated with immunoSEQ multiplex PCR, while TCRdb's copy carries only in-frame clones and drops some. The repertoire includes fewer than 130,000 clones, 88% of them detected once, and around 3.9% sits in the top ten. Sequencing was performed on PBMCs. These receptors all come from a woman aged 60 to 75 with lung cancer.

In DNA, the CDR3 is TGTGCCAGCAGCTTGGAAACAGGCCGTACTAGCACAGATACGCAGTATTTT. Translating gives CASSLETGRTSTDTQYF. V and J are TRBV5-6 and TRBJ2-3, with D possibly being TRBD1 (5 bases). The V and J ends lost 0 bases and 0 bases respectively, with 14 bases between them. Germline V gives CDR1 SGHDT, CDR2 YYEEEE. The CDR3 has 17 amino acids.

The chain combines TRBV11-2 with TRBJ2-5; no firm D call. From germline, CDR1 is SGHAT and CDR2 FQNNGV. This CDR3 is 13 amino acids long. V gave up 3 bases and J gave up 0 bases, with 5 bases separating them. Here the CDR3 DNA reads TGTGCCAGCAGCTTGGCGGACCAAGAGACCCAGTACTTC. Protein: CASSLADQETQYF.

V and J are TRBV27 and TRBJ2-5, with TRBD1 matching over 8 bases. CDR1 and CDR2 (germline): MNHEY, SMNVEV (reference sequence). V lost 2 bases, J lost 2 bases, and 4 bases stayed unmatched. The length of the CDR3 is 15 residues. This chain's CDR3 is CASSLTRQGQETQYF. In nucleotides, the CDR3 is TGTGCCAGCAGTTTAACCCGACAGGGGCAAGAGACCCAGTACTTC.

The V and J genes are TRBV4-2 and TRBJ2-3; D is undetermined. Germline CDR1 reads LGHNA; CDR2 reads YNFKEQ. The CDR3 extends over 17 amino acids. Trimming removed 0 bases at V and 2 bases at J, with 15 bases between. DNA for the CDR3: TGTGCCAGCAGCCAAGATTTCGCGGCAGGCTTCACAGATACGCAGTATTTT. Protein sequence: CASSQDFAAGFTDTQYF.

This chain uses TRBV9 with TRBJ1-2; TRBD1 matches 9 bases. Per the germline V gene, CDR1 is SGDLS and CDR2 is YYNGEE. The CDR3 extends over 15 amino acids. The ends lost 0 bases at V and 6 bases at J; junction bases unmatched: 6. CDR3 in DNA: TGTGCCAGCAGCGTAGGCGTGGGACAGGGAGATGGCTACACCTTC. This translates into CASSVGVGQGDGYTF.

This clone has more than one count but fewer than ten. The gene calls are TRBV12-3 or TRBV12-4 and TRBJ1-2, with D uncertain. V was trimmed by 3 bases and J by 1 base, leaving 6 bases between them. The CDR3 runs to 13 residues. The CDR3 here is CASSFTDNYGYTF. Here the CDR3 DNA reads TGTGCCAGCAGTTTTACGGATAACTATGGCTACACCTTC.

CDR3: CARGTLNTEAFF. DNA for the CDR3: TGTGCCAGAGGGACGTTGAACACTGAAGCTTTCTTT. The V call is TRBV2, the J call TRBJ1-1, with D tentatively TRBD1 (5 bases). The V end lost 9 bases, the J end lost 0 bases, and 8 bases lay between the germline ends. There are 12 residues in the CDR3. The germline V gene has CDR1 SNHLY and CDR2 FYNNEI.

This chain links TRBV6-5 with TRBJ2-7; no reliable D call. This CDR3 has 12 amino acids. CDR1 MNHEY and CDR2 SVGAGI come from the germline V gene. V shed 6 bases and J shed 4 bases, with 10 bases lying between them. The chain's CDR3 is CASSQTGYEQYF. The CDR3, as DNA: TGTGCCAGCAGCCAAACCGGTTACGAGCAGTACTTC.

CDR3 in amino acids: CSVGQGFETQYF. The CDR3, as DNA: TGCAGCGTTGGACAGGGCTTTGAGACCCAGTACTTC. The chain is built from TRBV29-1 and TRBJ2-5; 7 bases line up with TRBD1. Germline CDR1 is SQVTM and CDR2 is ANQGSEA. The V and J ends lost 4 bases and 5 bases, in that order; junction bases with no gene match: 4. The length of the CDR3 is 12 residues.